Presented here are 18 T cell receptor beta chains from one specimen sequenced in a study of blood T cell repertoires in COVID-19. The repertoire was sequenced with immunoSEQ multiplex PCR; TCRdb's copy has only in-frame clones and lacks some. The sample has about 160,000 clones, around 80% seen once. Sequencing was carried out using peripheral blood. The source is a woman older than 75 with active or convalescent COVID-19.

CDR3 sequence (DNA): TGTGCCAGCAGCTTGAAGGGGACAGGGAATGGCTACACCTTC. Protein: CASSLKGTGNGYTF. The chain has TRBV5-4 and TRBJ1-2, with 9 bases that match TRBD1. Per the germline V gene, CDR1 is SGHNT and CDR2 is YYREEE (reference sequence). The length of the CDR3 is 14 residues. J was trimmed by 6 bases and V by 1 base; bases with no gene match: 4.

V is TRBV27 and J is TRBJ1-1, with D perhaps matching TRBD1 (5 bases). V gave up 6 bases and J gave up 8 bases, with 25 bases separating them. CDR1 MNHEY and CDR2 SMNVEV come from the germline V gene (reference sequence). The length of the CDR3 is 16 residues. The CDR3 coding sequence is TGTGCCAGCAGCGGAGGGCAGGGAGGCGGGTTGAGGGAAGCTTTCTTT. Translated: CASSGGQGGGLREAFF.

The chain uses TRBV19 and TRBJ2-2; D is possibly TRBD2 (5 bases). CDR1 and CDR2 from the germline V gene are LNHDA and SQIVND (reference sequence). There are 14 residues in the CDR3. V was clipped by 6 bases and J by 3 bases, with 11 bases between them. The CDR3 bases are TGTGCCAGTAGACCGGACTGGGACACCGGGGAGCTGTTTTTT. This sequence encodes CASRPDWDTGELFF.

This chain uses TRBV29-1 with TRBJ2-1; 11 bases align to TRBD2. The CDR3 contains 14 residues. Germline assignment: CDR1 SQVTM and CDR2 ANQGSEA. The J segment lost 2 bases and the V segment lost 6 bases, leaving 3 bases of the junction unmatched. The CDR3: CSVLLAGAYNEQFF. DNA for the CDR3: TGCAGCGTGCTACTAGCGGGGGCCTACAATGAGCAGTTCTTC.

The chain employs TRBV10-3 and TRBJ2-3; tentative D call: TRBD2 (7 bases). Trimming removed 9 bases from V and 6 bases from J, with 19 bases in between. Germline values: CDR1 ENHRY, CDR2 SYGVKD. CDR3 length equals 14 residues. The CDR3 protein is CAIRLGGGPDTQYF. The CDR3 nucleotides are TGTGCCATTCGACTAGGGGGGGGCCCCGATACGCAGTATTTT.

V and J are TRBV9 and TRBJ1-3; D unresolved. V gave up 3 bases and J gave up 0 bases, with 10 bases separating them. Germline-derived CDR1 and CDR2 are SGDLS and YYNGEE. The CDR3 totals 15 residues. The DNA for the CDR3 is TGTGCCAGCAGCGCGGTCTTAAACTCTGGAAACACCATATATTTT. It codes for CASSAVLNSGNTIYF.

The CDR3, as DNA: TGCGCCAGCAGCCTAAACACAGATACGCAGTATTTT. Amino acids: CASSLNTDTQYF. V gene TRBV4-1 combines with J gene TRBJ2-3, with unresolved D. Deletions cut 4 bases from V and 2 bases from J, with 4 bases between. The CDR3 has 12 amino acids. Germline V CDR1 and CDR2: MGHRA, YSYEKL.

The chain couples TRBV19 to TRBJ2-3; TRBD1 aligns across 8 bases. J lost 2 bases, V lost 1 base, and 14 bases had no gene match. The germline CDR1 and CDR2 sequences are LNHDA and SQIVND (reference sequence). The CDR3 consists of 19 residues. The CDR3 here is CASSIGQGATRVNTDTQYF. The CDR3 DNA is TGTGCCAGTAGTATAGGGCAGGGGGCGACCCGGGTCAACACAGATACGCAGTATTTT.

This chain uses TRBV6-2 or TRBV6-3 with TRBJ2-5, with 10 positions matching TRBD1. Germline V CDR1 and CDR2: MNHEY, SVGEGT. The CDR3 contains 18 residues. Trimming removed 2 bases from V and 5 bases from J; junction bases left unmatched: 14. CDR3 nucleotide sequence: TGTGCCAGCAGTTACCCCGGGACAGGGGCCGTTTTTCAGGAGACCCAGTACTTC. Translation gives CASSYPGTGAVFQETQYF.

The gene calls are TRBV6-5 and TRBJ1-3; weak D call: TRBD1 (5 bases). The germline CDR1 and CDR2 sequences are MNHEY and SVGAGI. CDR3 length: 14 amino acids. V was clipped by 7 bases and J by 4 bases, with 14 bases between them. In nucleotides, the CDR3 is TGTGCCAGCATTCCAGGGTCGCCCGGAAACACCATATATTTT. As protein: CASIPGSPGNTIYF.

The V call is TRBV4-3, the J call TRBJ2-7; D gene unclear. The CDR3 contains 15 residues. Trimming pared 0 bases from V and 7 bases from J, leaving 16 bases between. Germline lookup yields CDR1 LGHNA and CDR2 YSLEER. The CDR3 nucleotides read TGCGCCAGCAGCCAAGAGCGGATAGCCCTAGTAGAGCAGTACTTC. Translated: CASSQERIALVEQYF.

The chain uses TRBV7-2 and TRBJ2-7; D possibly corresponds to TRBD2 (5 bases). Deletions cut 7 bases from V and 6 bases from J, with 19 bases between. The germline gives CDR1 SGHTA, CDR2 FQGNSA. The CDR3 totals 14 residues. The CDR3 DNA sequence: TGTGCCAGCACCTCGTCCTCCCGGGGTGGCGAGCAGTACTTC. It encodes CASTSSSRGGEQYF.

The chain uses TRBV18 and TRBJ1-6; weak D call: TRBD1 (5 bases). The CDR3 is 15 amino acids. The V end was cut by 3 bases, the J end by 5 bases, with 11 bases between. CDR1 and CDR2 (germline): KGHSH, LQKENI. As DNA, the CDR3 is TGTGCCAGCTCACCGAGTCAGGGCGATAATTCACCCCTCCACTTT. This sequence encodes CASSPSQGDNSPLHF.

The chain has TRBV4-3 and TRBJ1-5, with D possibly being TRBD1 (6 bases). Germline V lookup: CDR1 LGHNA, CDR2 YSLEER. The V gene lost 4 bases and the J gene lost 0 bases, with 22 bases spanning the gap. CDR3 length equals 19 residues. The CDR3 DNA sequence: TGCGCCAGCAGCCCCCCCATCCGGACAGCTACTTATAGCAATCAGCCCCAGCATTTT. Its protein is CASSPPIRTATYSNQPQHF.

In this sample, this clone turned up once. The V and J genes are TRBV2 and TRBJ1-1; D is uncertain. In germline, CDR1 is SNHLY, CDR2 FYNNEI. There are 11 residues in the CDR3. V was cut by 5 bases and J by 7 bases, with 8 bases left in between. As DNA, the CDR3 is TGTGCCAGCAGTACCGAGGTTGAAGCTTTCTTT. It specifies CASSTEVEAFF. Drawing the rest from reference TRBV2 and TRBJ1-1, the complete variable domain is EPEVTQTPSHQVTQMGQEVILRCVPISNHLYFYWYRQILGQKVEFLVSFYNNEISEKSEIFDDQFSVERPDGSNFTLKIRSTKLEDSAMYFCASSTEVEAFFGQGTRLTVV.

The V gene is TRBV18, the J gene TRBJ1-1; 8 bases fit TRBD1. Trimming removed 3 bases from V and 1 base from J; junction bases left unmatched: 7. The V gene's germline CDR1 is KGHSH and CDR2 LQKENI. The CDR3 sequence is 16 residues long. CDR3 coding DNA: TGTGCCAGCTCACCGCCTACAGGGGGGGCGAACACTGAAGCTTTCTTT. Translating it yields CASSPPTGGANTEAFF.

The rearrangement joins TRBV19 to TRBJ1-2, with 8 bases lining up with TRBD1. There are 16 residues in the CDR3. CDR1 is LNHDA and CDR2 is SQIVND in the germline V gene (reference sequence). The V segment lost 5 bases and the J segment 5 bases; nucleotides outside the gene matches: 13. DNA for the CDR3: TGTGCCAGTAGTCTAGGGACAGGAACTAATTCATATGGCTACACCTTC. This codes for CASSLGTGTNSYGYTF.

V gene TRBV7-9 combines with J gene TRBJ2-5; 8 positions agree with TRBD1. The CDR3 runs to 15 residues. In germline, CDR1 is SEHNR, CDR2 FQNEAQ (reference sequence). V was pared by 1 base and J by 3 bases, with 4 bases of the junction left unmatched. The CDR3 DNA sequence: TGTGCCAGCAGCTTAGTACGACAGGGGAAAGAGACCCAGTACTTC. Its protein is CASSLVRQGKETQYF. Looking up the rest from reference TRBV7-9 and TRBJ2-5 gives the full variable domain: DTGVSQNPRHKITKRGQNVTFRCDPISEHNRLYWYRQTLGQGPEFLTYFQNEAQLEKSRLLSDRFSAERPKGSFSTLEIQRTEQGDSAMYLCASSLVRQGKETQYFGPGTRLLVL.